This TCR beta chain comes out of a study of blood T cell repertoires in COVID-19. Study background: Italy, Spain and the United States were the sources of the convalescent and acute COVID-19 samples. T cells, B-cell-depleted T cells, or PBMCs provided the cDNA or gDNA that served as material.

Authors' processing steps: Amplifying reference gene primers gave estimates of nucleated cell counts. The data were produced by immunoSEQ multiplex PCR, yet TCRdb's version contains in-frame clones alone and is incomplete. The DNA was the basis for D and trimming; V, J and clone size are from that table. The sample lists around 99,000 clones; more than 65% were seen once. The CDR3 contains 15 residues. J gave up 7 bases and V 2 bases, and 7 bases lay outside the gene matches. The germline gives CDR1 MDHEN, CDR2 SYDVKM. The sample comprised peripheral blood. V gene TRBV28 combines with J gene TRBJ2-7; the match to TRBD2 covers 11 bases. This sequence was found in a woman of 80 years or more with active or convalescent COVID-19. CDR3 residues: CASSLISGRAVEQYF. The CDR3 nucleotides are TGTGCCAGCAGTTTAATTAGCGGGAGGGCGGTTGAGCAGTACTTC.